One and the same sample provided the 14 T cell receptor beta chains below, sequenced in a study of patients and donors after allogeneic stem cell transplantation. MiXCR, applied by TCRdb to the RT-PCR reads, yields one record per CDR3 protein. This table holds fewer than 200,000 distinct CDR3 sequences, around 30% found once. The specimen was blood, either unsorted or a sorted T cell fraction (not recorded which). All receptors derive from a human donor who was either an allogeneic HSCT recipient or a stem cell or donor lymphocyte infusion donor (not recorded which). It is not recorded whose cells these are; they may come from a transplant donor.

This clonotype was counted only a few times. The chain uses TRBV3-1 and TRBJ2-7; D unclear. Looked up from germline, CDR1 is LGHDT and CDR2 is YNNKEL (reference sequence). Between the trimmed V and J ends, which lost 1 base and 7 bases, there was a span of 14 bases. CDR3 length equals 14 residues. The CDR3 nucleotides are TGTGCCAGCAGCCAAGTTGGTGAATGGGGTGAGCAGTACTTC. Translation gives CASSQVGEWGEQYF.

The CDR3 loop is CASSLGPLYSNQPQHF. CDR3 sequence (DNA): TGTGCCAGCAGTTTAGGGCCACTTTATAGCAATCAGCCCCAGCATTTT. This chain links TRBV12-3 or TRBV12-4 with TRBJ1-5; D is unresolved. The ends were cut back, 1 base at V and 0 bases at J, with 10 bases in the middle. This CDR3 comprises 16 residues.

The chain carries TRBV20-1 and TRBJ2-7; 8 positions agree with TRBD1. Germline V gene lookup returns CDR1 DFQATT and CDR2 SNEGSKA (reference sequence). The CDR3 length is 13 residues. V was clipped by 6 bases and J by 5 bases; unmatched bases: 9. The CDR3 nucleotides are TGCAGTGCCACCGACAGGGGTCGCGACGAGCAGTACTTC. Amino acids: CSATDRGRDEQYF.

CDR3 residues: CSSRDREGLVNEQFF. The CDR3 coding sequence is TGCAGCTCCCGAGACCGGGAGGGCCTAGTCAATGAGCAGTTCTTC. The gene calls are TRBV29-1 and TRBJ2-1; 8 nucleotides match TRBD2. The CDR3 has 15 residues. The germline gives CDR1 SQVTM, CDR2 ANQGSEA. V lost 8 bases to trimming and J lost 6 bases; unmatched junction nucleotides: 15.

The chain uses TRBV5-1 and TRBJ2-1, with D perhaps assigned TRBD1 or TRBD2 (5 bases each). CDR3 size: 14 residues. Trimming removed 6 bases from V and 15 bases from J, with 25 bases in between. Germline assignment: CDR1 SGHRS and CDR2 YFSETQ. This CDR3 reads CASTQGEGVGPAFF. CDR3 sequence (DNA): TGCGCCAGCACCCAGGGAGAAGGGGTTGGGCCCGCGTTCTTC.

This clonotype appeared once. The CDR3 nucleotides are TGTGCCAGCAGTGAGGGGGGCCCCCAAGAGACCCAGTACTTC. It codes for CASSEGGPQETQYF. V usage is TRBV25-1 and J usage is TRBJ2-5; the D gene could be TRBD1 or TRBD2 (6 bases each). The V gene's germline CDR1 is MGHDK and CDR2 SYGVNS. Trimming removed 3 bases at V and 1 base at J, with 9 bases between. The CDR3 sequence is 14 residues long.

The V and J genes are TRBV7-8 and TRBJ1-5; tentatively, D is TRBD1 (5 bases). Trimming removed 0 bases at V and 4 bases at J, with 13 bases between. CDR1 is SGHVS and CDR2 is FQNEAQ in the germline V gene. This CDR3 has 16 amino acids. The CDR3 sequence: CASSLAGAVRNQPQHF. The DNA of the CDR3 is TGTGCCAGCAGCTTAGCTGGGGCAGTAAGGAATCAGCCCCAGCATTTT.

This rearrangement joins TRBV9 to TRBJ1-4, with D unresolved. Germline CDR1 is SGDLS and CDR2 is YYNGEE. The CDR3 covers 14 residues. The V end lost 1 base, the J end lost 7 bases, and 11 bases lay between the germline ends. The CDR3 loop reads CASSVTPAAEKLFF. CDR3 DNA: TGTGCCAGCAGCGTAACGCCGGCGGCTGAAAAACTGTTTTTT.

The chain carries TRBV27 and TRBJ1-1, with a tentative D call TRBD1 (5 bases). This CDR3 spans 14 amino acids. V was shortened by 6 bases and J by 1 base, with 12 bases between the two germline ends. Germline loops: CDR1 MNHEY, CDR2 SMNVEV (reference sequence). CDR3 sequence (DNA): TGTGCCAGCAGGAAAGGGGCCCAGAACACTGAAGCTTTCTTT. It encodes CASRKGAQNTEAFF.

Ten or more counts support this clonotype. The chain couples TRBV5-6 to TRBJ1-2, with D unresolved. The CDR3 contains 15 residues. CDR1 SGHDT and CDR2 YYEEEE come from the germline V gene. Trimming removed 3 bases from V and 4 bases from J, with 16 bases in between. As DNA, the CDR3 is TGTGCCAGCAGCTGGGAGGATCCGATCTCCTATGGCTACACCTTC. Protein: CASSWEDPISYGYTF.

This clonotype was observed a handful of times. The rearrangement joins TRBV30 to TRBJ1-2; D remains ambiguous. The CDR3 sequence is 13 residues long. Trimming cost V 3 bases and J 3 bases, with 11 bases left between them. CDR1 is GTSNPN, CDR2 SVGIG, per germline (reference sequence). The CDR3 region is CAWSAGLHYGYTF. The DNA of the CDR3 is TGTGCCTGGAGCGCGGGCCTTCACTATGGCTACACCTTC.

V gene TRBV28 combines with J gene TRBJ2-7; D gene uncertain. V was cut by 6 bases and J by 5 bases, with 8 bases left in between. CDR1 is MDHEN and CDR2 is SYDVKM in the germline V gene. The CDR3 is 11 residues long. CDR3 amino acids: CASSTLDEQYF. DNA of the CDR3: TGTGCCAGCAGCACCCTGGACGAGCAGTACTTC.

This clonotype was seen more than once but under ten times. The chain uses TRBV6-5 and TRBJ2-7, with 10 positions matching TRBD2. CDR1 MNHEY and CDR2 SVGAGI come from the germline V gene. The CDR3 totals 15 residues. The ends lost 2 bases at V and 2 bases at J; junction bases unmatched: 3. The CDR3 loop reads CASSYVAGGPYEQYF. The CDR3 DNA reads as TGTGCCAGCAGTTACGTAGCGGGAGGCCCCTACGAGCAGTACTTC.

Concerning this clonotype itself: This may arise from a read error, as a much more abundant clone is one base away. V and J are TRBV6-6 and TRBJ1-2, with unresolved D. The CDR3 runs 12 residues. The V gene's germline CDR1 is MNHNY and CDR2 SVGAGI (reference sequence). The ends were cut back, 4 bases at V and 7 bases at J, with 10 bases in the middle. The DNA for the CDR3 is TGTGCCAGCAGTTTTGTGGCATCTGGCTACACCTTC. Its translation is CASSFVASGYTF.